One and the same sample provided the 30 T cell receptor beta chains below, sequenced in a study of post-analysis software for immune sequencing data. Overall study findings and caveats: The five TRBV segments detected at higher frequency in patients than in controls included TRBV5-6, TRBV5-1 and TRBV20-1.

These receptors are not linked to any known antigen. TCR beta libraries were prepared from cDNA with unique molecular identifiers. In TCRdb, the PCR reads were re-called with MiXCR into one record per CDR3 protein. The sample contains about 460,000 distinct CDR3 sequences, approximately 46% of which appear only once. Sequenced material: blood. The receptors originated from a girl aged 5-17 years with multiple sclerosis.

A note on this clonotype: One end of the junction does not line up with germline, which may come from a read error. The CDR3 loop reads CASGLAGGGGTDMQYF. Written as DNA, the CDR3 is TGTGCCAGTGGGCTAGCGGGAGGGGGCGGCACAGATATGCAGTATTTT. This chain joins TRBV12-3 or TRBV12-4 and TRBJ2-3; 12 bases map to TRBD2. The CDR3 is 16 residues long.

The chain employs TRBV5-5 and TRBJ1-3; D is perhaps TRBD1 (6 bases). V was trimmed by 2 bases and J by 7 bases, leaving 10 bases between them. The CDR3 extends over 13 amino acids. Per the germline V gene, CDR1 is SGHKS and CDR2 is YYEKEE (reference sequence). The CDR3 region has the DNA TGTGCCAGCAGCTTCGACAGGAGGAACACCATATATTTT. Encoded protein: CASSFDRRNTIYF.

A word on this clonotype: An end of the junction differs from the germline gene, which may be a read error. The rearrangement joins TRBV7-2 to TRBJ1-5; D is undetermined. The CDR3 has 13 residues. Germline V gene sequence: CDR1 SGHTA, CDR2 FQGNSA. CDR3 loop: CASSLYSNRPQHF. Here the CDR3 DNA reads TGTGCCAGCAGCTTGTATAGCAATCGGCCCCAGCATTTT.

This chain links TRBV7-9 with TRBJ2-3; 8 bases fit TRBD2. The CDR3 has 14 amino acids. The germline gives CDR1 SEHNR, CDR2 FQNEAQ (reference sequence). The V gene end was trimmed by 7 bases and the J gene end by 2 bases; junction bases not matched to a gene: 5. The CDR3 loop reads CASNQLAVTDTQYF. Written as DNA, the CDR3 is TGTGCCAGCAACCAACTAGCGGTCACAGATACGCAGTATTTT.

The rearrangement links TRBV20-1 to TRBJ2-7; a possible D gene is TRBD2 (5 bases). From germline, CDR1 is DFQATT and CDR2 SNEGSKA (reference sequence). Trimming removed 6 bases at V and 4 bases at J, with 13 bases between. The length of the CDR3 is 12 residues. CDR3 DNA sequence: TGCAGTGCCCATGGGAGCAATTACGAGCAGTACTTC. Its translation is CSAHGSNYEQYF.

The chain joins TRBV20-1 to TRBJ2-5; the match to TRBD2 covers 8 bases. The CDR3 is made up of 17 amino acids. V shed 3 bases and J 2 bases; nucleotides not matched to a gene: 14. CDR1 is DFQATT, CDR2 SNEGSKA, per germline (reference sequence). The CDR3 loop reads CSARASVTSATQETQYF. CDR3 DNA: TGCAGTGCTAGGGCCTCCGTGACTAGCGCAACACAAGAGACCCAGTACTTC.

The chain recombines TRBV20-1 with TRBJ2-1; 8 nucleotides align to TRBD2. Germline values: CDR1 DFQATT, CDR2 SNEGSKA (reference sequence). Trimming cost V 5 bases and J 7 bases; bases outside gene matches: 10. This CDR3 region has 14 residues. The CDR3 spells CSAPKAGDTNEQFF. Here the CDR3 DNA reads TGCAGTGCTCCTAAAGCGGGAGATACTAATGAGCAGTTCTTC.

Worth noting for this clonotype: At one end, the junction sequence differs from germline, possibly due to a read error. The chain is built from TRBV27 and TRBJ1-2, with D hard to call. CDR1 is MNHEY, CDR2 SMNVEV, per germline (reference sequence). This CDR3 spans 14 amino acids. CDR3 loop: CANSLSRSYYGYTF. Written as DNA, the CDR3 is TGTGCCAACAGTTTGTCCAGGTCCTACTATGGCTACACCTTC.

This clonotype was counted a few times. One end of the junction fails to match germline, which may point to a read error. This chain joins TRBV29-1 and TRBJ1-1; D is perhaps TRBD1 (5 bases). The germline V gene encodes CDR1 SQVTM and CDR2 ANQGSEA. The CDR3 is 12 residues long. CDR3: CGVEGDAREAFF. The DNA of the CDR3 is TGCGGCGTTGAAGGGGACGCGCGGGAAGCTTTCTTT.

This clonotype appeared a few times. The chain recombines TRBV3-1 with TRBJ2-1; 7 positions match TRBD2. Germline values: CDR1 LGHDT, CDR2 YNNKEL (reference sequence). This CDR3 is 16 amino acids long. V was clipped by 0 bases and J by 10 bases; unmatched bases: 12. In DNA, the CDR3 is TGTGCCAGCAGCCAAGATCGAATCAGGAGCGGGATGGAGCAGTTCTTC. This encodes CASSQDRIRSGMEQFF.

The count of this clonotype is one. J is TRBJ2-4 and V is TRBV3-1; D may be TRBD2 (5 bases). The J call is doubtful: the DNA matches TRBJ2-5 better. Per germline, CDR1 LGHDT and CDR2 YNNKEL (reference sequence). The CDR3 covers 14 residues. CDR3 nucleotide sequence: TGTGCCAGCAGCCAAGAAGAGAGGGAAGAGACCCAGTACTTC. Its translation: CASSQEEREETQYF.

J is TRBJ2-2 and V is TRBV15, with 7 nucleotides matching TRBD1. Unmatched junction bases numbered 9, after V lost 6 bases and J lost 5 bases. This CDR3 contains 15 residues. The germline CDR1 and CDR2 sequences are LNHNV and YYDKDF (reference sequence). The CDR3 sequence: CATRRTGENTGELFF. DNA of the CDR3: TGTGCCACCAGGAGGACAGGCGAAAATACCGGGGAGCTGTTTTTT.

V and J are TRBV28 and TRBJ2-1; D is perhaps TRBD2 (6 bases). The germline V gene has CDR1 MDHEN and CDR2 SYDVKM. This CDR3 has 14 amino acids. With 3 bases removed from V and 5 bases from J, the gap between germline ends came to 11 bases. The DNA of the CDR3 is TGTGCCAGCAGTTTGTCGGGAGCCCACAATGAGCAGTTCTTC. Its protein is CASSLSGAHNEQFF.

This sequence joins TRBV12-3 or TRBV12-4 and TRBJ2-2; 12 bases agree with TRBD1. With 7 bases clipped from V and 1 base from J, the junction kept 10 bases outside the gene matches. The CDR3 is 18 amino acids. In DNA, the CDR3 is TGTGCCAGCACTAAACCGGGACAGGGGGCGCGGAACACCGGGGAGCTGTTTTTT. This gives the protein CASTKPGQGARNTGELFF.

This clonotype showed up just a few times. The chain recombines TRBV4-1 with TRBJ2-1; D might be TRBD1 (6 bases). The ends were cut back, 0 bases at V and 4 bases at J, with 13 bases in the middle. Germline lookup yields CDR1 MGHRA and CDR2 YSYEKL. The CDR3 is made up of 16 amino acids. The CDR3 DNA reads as TGCGCCAGCAGCCAAGACCCAGGACAGCCTTACAATGAGCAGTTCTTC. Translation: CASSQDPGQPYNEQFF.

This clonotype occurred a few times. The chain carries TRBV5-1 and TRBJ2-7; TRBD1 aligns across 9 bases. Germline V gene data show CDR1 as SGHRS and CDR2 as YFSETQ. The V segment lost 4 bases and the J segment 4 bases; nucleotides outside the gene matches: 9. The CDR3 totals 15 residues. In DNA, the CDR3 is TGCGCCAGCAGCGAAACAGGGGGCACCCTATACGAGCAGTACTTC. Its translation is CASSETGGTLYEQYF.

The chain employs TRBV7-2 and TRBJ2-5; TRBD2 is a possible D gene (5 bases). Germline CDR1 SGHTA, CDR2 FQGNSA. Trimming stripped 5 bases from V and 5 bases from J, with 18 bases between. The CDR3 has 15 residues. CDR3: CASSPPGIGIETQYF. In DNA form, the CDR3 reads TGTGCCAGCAGCCCTCCCGGGATAGGCATCGAGACCCAGTACTTC.

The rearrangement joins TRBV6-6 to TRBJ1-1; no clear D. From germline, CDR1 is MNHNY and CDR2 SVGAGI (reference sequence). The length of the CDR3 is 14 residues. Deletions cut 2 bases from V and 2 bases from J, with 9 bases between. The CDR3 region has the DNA TGTGCCAGCAGTTACGAGGGCAGTAACACTGAAGCTTTCTTT. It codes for CASSYEGSNTEAFF.

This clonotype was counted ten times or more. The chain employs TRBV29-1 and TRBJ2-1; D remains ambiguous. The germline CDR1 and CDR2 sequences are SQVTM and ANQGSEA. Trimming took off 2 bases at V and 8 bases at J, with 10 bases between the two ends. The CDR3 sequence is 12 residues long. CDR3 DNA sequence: TGCAGCGTTGAAAGTAAAAGGGATGAGCAGTTCTTC. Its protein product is CSVESKRDEQFF.

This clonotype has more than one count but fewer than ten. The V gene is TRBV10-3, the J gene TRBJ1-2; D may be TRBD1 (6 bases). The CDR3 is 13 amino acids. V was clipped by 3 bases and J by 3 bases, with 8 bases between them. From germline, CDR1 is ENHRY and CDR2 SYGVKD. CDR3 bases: TGTGCCATCAGTGATAACAGGGACTATGGCTACACCTTC. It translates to CAISDNRDYGYTF.

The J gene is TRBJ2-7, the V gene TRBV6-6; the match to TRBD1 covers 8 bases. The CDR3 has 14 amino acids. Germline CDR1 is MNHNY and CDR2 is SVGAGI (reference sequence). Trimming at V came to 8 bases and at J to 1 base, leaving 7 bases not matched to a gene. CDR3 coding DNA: TGTGCCAGCCTAAGACAGGGGAGTTCCTACGAGCAGTACTTC. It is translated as CASLRQGSSYEQYF.

Here the CDR3 DNA reads TGTGCCAGCAGCGTAGTCGGAGGGGGCGGGAATGAGCAGTTCTTC. Its translation is CASSVVGGGGNEQFF. The chain has TRBV9 and TRBJ2-1, with TRBD1 as a possible D gene (7 bases). This CDR3 contains 15 residues. The ends were cut back, 0 bases at V and 7 bases at J, with 14 bases in the middle. Germline V gene sequence: CDR1 SGDLS, CDR2 YYNGEE.

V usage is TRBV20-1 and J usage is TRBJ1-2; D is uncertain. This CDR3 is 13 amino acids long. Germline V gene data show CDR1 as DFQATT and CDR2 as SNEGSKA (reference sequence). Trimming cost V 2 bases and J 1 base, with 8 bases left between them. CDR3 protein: CSARRTGNYGYTF. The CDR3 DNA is TGCAGTGCTAGACGGACGGGTAACTATGGCTACACCTTC.

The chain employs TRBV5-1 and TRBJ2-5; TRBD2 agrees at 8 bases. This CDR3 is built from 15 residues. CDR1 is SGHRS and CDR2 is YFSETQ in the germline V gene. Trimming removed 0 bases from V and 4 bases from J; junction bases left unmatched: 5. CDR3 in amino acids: CASSLVPGGRETQYF. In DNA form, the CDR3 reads TGCGCCAGCAGCTTGGTCCCGGGAGGGCGAGAGACCCAGTACTTC.

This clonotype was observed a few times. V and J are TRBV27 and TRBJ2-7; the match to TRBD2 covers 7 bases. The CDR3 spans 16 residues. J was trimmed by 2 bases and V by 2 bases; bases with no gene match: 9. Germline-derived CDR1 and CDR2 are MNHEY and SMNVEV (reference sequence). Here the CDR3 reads CASSLRVASGAYEQYF. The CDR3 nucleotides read TGTGCCAGCAGTTTACGCGTGGCTAGCGGAGCCTACGAGCAGTACTTC.

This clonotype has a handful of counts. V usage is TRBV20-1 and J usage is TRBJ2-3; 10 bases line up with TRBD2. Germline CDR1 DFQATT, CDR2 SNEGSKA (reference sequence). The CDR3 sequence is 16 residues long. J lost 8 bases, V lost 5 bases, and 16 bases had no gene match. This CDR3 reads CSADGGLAAAPGTQYF. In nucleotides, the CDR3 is TGCAGTGCTGACGGCGGACTAGCGGCAGCCCCCGGTACGCAGTATTTT.

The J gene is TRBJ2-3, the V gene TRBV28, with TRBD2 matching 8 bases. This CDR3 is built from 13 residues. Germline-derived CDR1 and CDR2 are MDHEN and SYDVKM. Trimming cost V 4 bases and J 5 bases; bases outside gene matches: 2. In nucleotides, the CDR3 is TGTGCCAGCAGTTCCGGGAGGGAAGATACGCAGTATTTT. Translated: CASSSGREDTQYF.

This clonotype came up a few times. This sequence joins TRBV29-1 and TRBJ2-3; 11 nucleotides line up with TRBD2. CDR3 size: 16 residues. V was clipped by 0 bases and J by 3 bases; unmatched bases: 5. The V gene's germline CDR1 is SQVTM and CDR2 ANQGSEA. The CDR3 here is CSVEDRLAGMTDTQYF. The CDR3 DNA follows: TGCAGCGTTGAAGACCGACTAGCGGGAATGACAGATACGCAGTATTTT.

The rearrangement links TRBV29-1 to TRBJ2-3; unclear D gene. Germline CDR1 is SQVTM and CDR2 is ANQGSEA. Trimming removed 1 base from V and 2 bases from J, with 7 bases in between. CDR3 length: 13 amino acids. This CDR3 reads CSVEGANTDTQYF. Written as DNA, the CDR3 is TGCAGCGTTGAAGGGGCGAACACAGATACGCAGTATTTT.

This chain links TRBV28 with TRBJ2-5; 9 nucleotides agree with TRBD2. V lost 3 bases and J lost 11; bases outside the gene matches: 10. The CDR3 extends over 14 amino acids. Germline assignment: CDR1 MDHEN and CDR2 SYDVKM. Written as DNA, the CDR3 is TGTGCCAGCAGTTTCGTAGCGGGAGTGGGAGAGCAGTACTTC. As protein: CASSFVAGVGEQYF.